The 5 T cell receptor beta chains listed next were all sequenced from one sample in a study of shared T cell receptors in the human thymus. Here immunoSEQ multiplex PCR was the method, and the copy in TCRdb shows in-frame clones only, minus some. The sample lists some 760,000 clones; 70% to 90% were seen once. These data were also reused for a study on human thymus T cells.

Sequencing was done on a sample of thymocytes. The receptors stem from a girl under two years old with a congenital heart defect.

This sequence joins TRBV9 and TRBJ1-2; possible D gene TRBD1, 6 bases. The CDR3 sequence is 19 residues long. Germline CDR1 is SGDLS and CDR2 is YYNGEE. V lost 4 bases, J lost 4 bases, and 29 bases lay in between. The chain's CDR3 is CASSPNNKSKQGILYGYTF. In DNA, the CDR3 is TGTGCCAGCAGCCCCAACAACAAATCAAAACAGGGAATTCTCTATGGCTACACCTTC.

This rearrangement joins TRBV6-5 to TRBJ2-7; 8 nucleotides align to TRBD2. The CDR3 runs 14 residues. The germline V gene has CDR1 MNHEY and CDR2 SVGAGI. Losses at the gene ends were 6 bases for V and 12 bases for J; bases not matched to a gene: 16. The CDR3 coding sequence is TGTGCCAGCAGCCCCGCTCTCCGGGGGGGCTGGGTGTACTTC. It is translated as CASSPALRGGWVYF.

The V and J genes are TRBV7-9 and TRBJ2-7; D possibly corresponds to TRBD1 (6 bases). Germline assignment: CDR1 SEHNR and CDR2 FQNEAQ (reference sequence). The V end lost 2 bases, the J end lost 6 bases, and 17 bases lay between the germline ends. CDR3 length equals 15 residues. This CDR3 is CASSLRQGNPSEQYF. CDR3 coding DNA: TGTGCCAGCAGCTTACGTCAGGGGAATCCTTCCGAGCAGTACTTC.

In this sample, this clone turned up a few times. The genes are TRBV15 and TRBJ2-3; D unresolved. Looked up from germline, CDR1 is LNHNV and CDR2 is YYDKDF (reference sequence). With 2 bases removed from V and 7 bases from J, the gap between germline ends came to 16 bases. This CDR3 comprises 15 residues. This chain's CDR3 is CATSRLQASKNTQYF. The CDR3 DNA follows: TGTGCCACCAGCAGACTGCAGGCCTCGAAGAATACGCAGTATTTT.

The chain has TRBV5-1 and TRBJ1-6, with 9 bases that match TRBD1. The CDR3 contains 15 residues. J was trimmed by 8 bases and V by 4 bases; bases with no gene match: 7. CDR1 is SGHRS and CDR2 is YFSETQ in the germline V gene. The CDR3 coding sequence is TGCGCCAGCAGCCTGGACAGGGGTATAGATTCACCCCTCCACTTT. Its protein is CASSLDRGIDSPLHF.